Listed below are T cell receptor beta chains from one sample, sequenced in a study of blood T cell repertoires in COVID-19. Profiled with immunoSEQ multiplex PCR; TCRdb holds only in-frame clones, not every one. The data show about 120,000 clones, 75% to 90% seen once. Sequencing was carried out using peripheral blood. The receptors here all came from a man between 65 and 79 years old with active or convalescent COVID-19. Each CDR3 is given with its conserved first and last residue. D genes are given only for firm matches. Clone size is shown for a subset of rows, as once, few, many or a class of expanded clone.

v_call,clone_size,j_call,d_call,cdr3_aa,cdr3_nt
TRBV6-5,-,TRBJ1-6,-,CASSYSAGTANSPLHF,TGTGCCAGCAGTTACTCTGCGGGGACTGCTAATTCACCCCTCCACTTT
TRBV27,few,TRBJ1-3,TRBD1,CASSLSRGRGNTIYF,TGTGCCAGCAGTTTATCCAGGGGGCGGGGAAACACCATATATTTT
TRBV5-8,-,TRBJ1-3,-,CASSSGTRGNTIYF,TGTGCCAGCAGCTCCGGGACAAGAGGAAACACCATATATTTT
TRBV6-2/TRBV6-3,-,TRBJ2-1,TRBD1,CASSPLTGVGNEQFF,TGTGCCAGCAGTCCGCTGACAGGGGTGGGGAATGAGCAGTTCTTC
TRBV21-1,-,TRBJ2-7,-,CASCPQGLAYEQYF,TGTGCCAGCTGCCCCCAGGGACTGGCCTACGAGCAGTACTTC
TRBV18,-,TRBJ1-2,-,CASAVGETNYGYTF,TGTGCCAGCGCGGTCGGGGAAACTAACTATGGCTACACCTTC
TRBV12-1,-,TRBJ2-1,-,CASSPGRGRPISYNEQFF,TGTGCCAGCAGCCCCGGGCGGGGGAGGCCAATCTCCTACAATGAGCAGTTCTTC
TRBV10-3,-,TRBJ2-7,TRBD2,CAIRSSSGSGEQYF,TGTGCCATCAGGAGCTCTAGCGGGTCGGGAGAGCAGTACTTC
TRBV28,-,TRBJ1-4,-,CASSSSRDTTNEKLFF,TGTGCCAGCAGTTCGAGCCGGGACACGACTAATGAAAAACTGTTTTTT
TRBV29-1,-,TRBJ1-1,-,CSVTPVSGNTEAFF,TGCAGCGTTACCCCTGTGTCAGGGAACACTGAAGCTTTCTTT
TRBV28,-,TRBJ1-1,TRBD1,CASSLAGQGRTEAFF,TGTGCCAGCAGTTTAGCCGGACAGGGAAGAACTGAAGCTTTCTTT
TRBV20-1,-,TRBJ1-1,-,CSASGGANTEAFF,TGCAGTGCTAGTGGTGGAGCGAACACTGAAGCTTTCTTT
TRBV6-5,-,TRBJ1-1,TRBD1,CASNPRDRVSEAFF,TGTGCCAGCAACCCCCGGGACAGGGTGTCGGAAGCTTTCTTT
TRBV6-5,-,TRBJ2-2,-,CASSYGLGSPGELFF,TGTGCCAGCAGTTACGGGTTGGGCTCACCCGGGGAGCTGTTTTTT
TRBV11-3,-,TRBJ2-5,-,CASSWGSQETQYF,TGTGCCAGCAGCTGGGGCTCTCAAGAGACCCAGTACTTC
TRBV5-1,few,TRBJ1-1,-,CASSLGQGSTEAFF,TGCGCCAGCAGCTTGGGGCAGGGCAGCACTGAAGCTTTCTTT
TRBV11-2,-,TRBJ2-7,TRBD1,CASSYDRGGEQYF,TGTGCCAGCAGCTACGACAGGGGTGGCGAGCAGTACTTC
TRBV27,once,TRBJ1-1,-,CASSLDFGRGEAFF,TGTGCCAGCAGTTTGGATTTCGGTAGGGGCGAAGCTTTCTTT
TRBV6-2/TRBV6-3,-,TRBJ1-6,-,CASSYSRSPLHF,TGTGCCAGCAGTTACTCGCGATCACCCCTCCACTTT
TRBV24-1,-,TRBJ1-5,-,CATSEQGQPQHF,TGTGCCACCAGTGAGCAGGGTCAGCCCCAGCATTTT
TRBV7-9,-,TRBJ1-1,TRBD1,CASSLTGVVTEAFF,TGTGCCAGCAGCTTAACAGGGGTGGTCACTGAAGCTTTCTTT
TRBV19,-,TRBJ2-7,-,CASSINTAYEQYF,TGTGCCAGTAGTATAAATACTGCATACGAGCAGTACTTC
TRBV3-1/TRBV3-2,-,TRBJ2-7,-,CASSQERTPKTYEQYF,TGTGCCAGCAGCCAAGAGAGGACTCCGAAAACCTACGAGCAGTACTTC
TRBV5-8,-,TRBJ2-1,-,CASSLTGNNEQFF,TGTGCCAGCAGCTTGACAGGGAACAATGAGCAGTTCTTC
TRBV4-1,-,TRBJ2-5,-,CASSQDNSGQETQYF,TGCGCCAGCAGCCAAGATAATTCAGGGCAAGAGACCCAGTACTTC
TRBV28,-,TRBJ1-2,TRBD1,CAILTGALFNYGYTF,TGTGCCATCCTTACAGGGGCGCTATTTAACTATGGCTACACCTTC
TRBV4-1,once,TRBJ2-2,-,CASSQGEYTGELFF,TGCGCCAGCAGCCAAGGAGAGTACACCGGGGAGCTGTTTTTT
TRBV18,once,TRBJ1-2,TRBD1,CASSPRTGGFNYGYTF,TGTGCCAGCTCACCACGGACAGGGGGCTTCAACTATGGCTACACCTTC
TRBV28,-,TRBJ2-7,TRBD1,CASSLTGDSYEQYF,TGTGCCAGCAGTTTGACAGGGGACTCCTACGAGCAGTACTTC
TRBV18,-,TRBJ2-1,-,CASSPSNRENNEQFF,TGTGCCAGCTCACCGTCAAACCGGGAGAACAATGAGCAGTTCTTC
TRBV19,-,TRBJ1-5,-,CASSAQGPRQPQHF,TGTGCCAGTAGTGCGCAGGGGCCTCGGCAACCCCAGCATTTT
TRBV7-9,-,TRBJ1-2,TRBD1,CASSPGTDGYTF,TGTGCCAGCAGCCCTGGGACAGATGGCTACACCTTC
TRBV7-9,-,TRBJ1-1,TRBD1,CASSLEGAGTEAFF,TGTGCCAGCAGCTTAGAGGGGGCGGGCACTGAAGCTTTCTTT
TRBV5-1,-,TRBJ1-1,-,CASSLSGGTTEAFF,TGCGCCAGCAGCTTGTCTGGGGGGACCACTGAAGCTTTCTTT
TRBV6-4,-,TRBJ1-6,TRBD1,CASSTTGGPGSPLHF,TGTGCCAGCAGTACGACAGGGGGCCCGGGATCACCCCTCCACTTT
TRBV28,-,TRBJ1-1,-,CASSLLQGTEAFF,TGTGCCAGCAGTTTACTCCAGGGTACTGAAGCTTTCTTT
TRBV3-1/TRBV3-2,-,TRBJ2-2,-,CASSYGTSGELFF,TGTGCCAGCAGCTACGGGACTTCAGGGGAGCTGTTTTTT
TRBV24-1,-,TRBJ1-2,-,CATSDSLANYGYTF,TGTGCCACCAGTGATTCGCTAGCAAACTATGGCTACACCTTC
TRBV28,-,TRBJ2-7,TRBD2,CASKSAGGAYEQYF,TGTGCCAGCAAGTCAGCGGGAGGGGCCTACGAGCAGTACTTC
TRBV5-1,-,TRBJ1-1,TRBD1,CASSKTTPSSRGAEAFF,TGCGCCAGCAGCAAAACGACCCCCTCTAGCAGGGGGGCTGAAGCTTTCTTT
TRBV3-1/TRBV3-2,once,TRBJ1-2,-,CASSRSLYGYTF,TGTGCCAGCAGCCGTAGTCTCTATGGCTACACCTTC
TRBV24-1,-,TRBJ2-5,TRBD1,CATSEGQGARETQYF,TGTGCCACCAGTGAAGGACAGGGGGCACGTGAGACCCAGTACTTC
TRBV7-9,-,TRBJ2-3,TRBD2,CASSLGLAGEDTQYF,TGTGCCAGCAGCTTAGGACTAGCGGGAGAAGATACGCAGTATTTT
TRBV10-3,-,TRBJ1-5,TRBD1,CAISDRGLDQPQHF,TGTGCCATCAGTGACAGGGGGTTGGATCAGCCCCAGCATTTT
TRBV24-1,-,TRBJ2-1,TRBD1,CATSDFRGRQFF,TGTGCCACCAGTGATTTCAGGGGGAGGCAGTTCTTC
TRBV25-1,-,TRBJ2-4,TRBD1,CASQGQPRDIQYF,TGTGCCAGCCAGGGACAGCCAAGGGACATTCAGTACTTC
TRBV28,-,TRBJ2-5,TRBD1,CASSLTGAQETQYF,TGTGCCAGCAGTTTAACAGGGGCCCAAGAGACCCAGTACTTC
TRBV7-2,once,TRBJ1-2,TRBD1,CASILGTGFPNYGYTF,TGTGCCAGCATCCTAGGGACAGGTTTCCCTAACTATGGCTACACCTTC
TRBV28,-,TRBJ2-7,TRBD1,CASSSGQGYEQYF,TGTGCCAGCAGTTCCGGACAGGGCTACGAGCAGTACTTC
TRBV21-1,-,TRBJ2-1,-,CAIPTDSYNEQFF,TGTGCCATCCCGACCGACAGCTACAATGAGCAGTTCTTC
TRBV24-1,-,TRBJ2-6,-,CATSAGSGANVLTF,TGTGCCACCAGTGCGGGTTCTGGGGCCAACGTCCTGACTTTC
TRBV6-5,-,TRBJ2-5,-,CASRMVWRREETQYF,TGTGCCAGTCGCATGGTTTGGCGGCGGGAAGAGACCCAGTACTTC
TRBV28,-,TRBJ1-4,-,CASSRRGGGNEKLFF,TGTGCCAGCAGTAGAAGGGGAGGGGGTAATGAAAAACTGTTTTTT